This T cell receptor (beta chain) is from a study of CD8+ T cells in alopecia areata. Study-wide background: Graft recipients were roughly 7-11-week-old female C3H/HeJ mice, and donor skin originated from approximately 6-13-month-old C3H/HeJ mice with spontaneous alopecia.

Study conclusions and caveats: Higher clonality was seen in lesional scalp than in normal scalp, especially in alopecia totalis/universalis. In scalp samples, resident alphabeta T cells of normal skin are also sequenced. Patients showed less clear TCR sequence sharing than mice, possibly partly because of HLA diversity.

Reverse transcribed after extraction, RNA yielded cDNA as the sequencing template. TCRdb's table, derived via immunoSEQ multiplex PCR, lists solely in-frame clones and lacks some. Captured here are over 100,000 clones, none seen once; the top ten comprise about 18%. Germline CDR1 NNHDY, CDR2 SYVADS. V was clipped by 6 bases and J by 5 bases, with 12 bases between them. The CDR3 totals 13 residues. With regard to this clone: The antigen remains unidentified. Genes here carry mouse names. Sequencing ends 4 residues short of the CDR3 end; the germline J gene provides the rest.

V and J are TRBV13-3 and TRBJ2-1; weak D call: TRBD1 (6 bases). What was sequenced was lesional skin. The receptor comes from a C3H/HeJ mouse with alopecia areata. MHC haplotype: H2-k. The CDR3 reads CASTPGQDAEQFF. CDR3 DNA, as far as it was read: TGTGCCAGCACCCCGGGACAAGATGCT.